The 30 T cell receptor beta chains presented below share a single source sample, sequenced in a study of blood T cell repertoires in COVID-19. Produced via immunoSEQ multiplex PCR; TCRdb's table is partial and in-frame only. The table lists around 97,000 clones, nearly 90% of them singletons. Sequencing input: peripheral blood. These receptors came from a man aged 50 to 59 in a cohort sampled during active COVID-19.

The chain carries TRBV6-5 and TRBJ1-1; tentatively, D is TRBD1 (6 bases). There are 15 residues in the CDR3. The V and J ends lost 5 bases and 1 base respectively, with 14 bases between them. The V gene's germline CDR1 is MNHEY and CDR2 SVGAGI. In DNA, the CDR3 is TGTGCCAGCAGTCAGATGGGGGCGGAGAACACTGAAGCTTTCTTT. Its protein is CASSQMGAENTEAFF.

V gene TRBV19 combines with J gene TRBJ1-4; D is unresolved. Germline CDR1 LNHDA, CDR2 SQIVND (reference sequence). The CDR3 has 15 residues. V lost 7 bases and J lost 0, with 12 bases in between. Written as DNA, the CDR3 is TGTGCCAGTACCTCCAGCGGAGCAACTAATGAAAAACTGTTTTTT. Protein product: CASTSSGATNEKLFF.

The chain uses TRBV6-2 or TRBV6-3 and TRBJ2-7; D remains unclear. Trimming shortened V by 4 bases and J by 0 bases, and 4 bases separated the two germline ends. Germline-derived CDR1 and CDR2 are MNHEY and SVGEGT. The CDR3 spans 12 residues. DNA for the CDR3: TGTGCCAGCAGTTTGAGCTCCTACGAGCAGTACTTC. This sequence encodes CASSLSSYEQYF.

The CDR3: CASSEQGQSLETQYF. In DNA, the CDR3 is TGTGCCAGCAGTGAACAGGGACAGAGTTTGGAGACCCAGTACTTC. The chain is built from TRBV6-1 and TRBJ2-5, with TRBD1 matching 7 bases. CDR3 length: 15 residues. V was clipped by 2 bases and J by 5 bases; unmatched bases: 8. CDR1 and CDR2 (germline): MNHNS, SASEGT.

This sequence joins TRBV6-1 and TRBJ2-5; D call uncertain. CDR1 and CDR2 (germline): MNHNS, SASEGT. V lost 1 base and J 5 bases, leaving 20 bases between the germline ends. The CDR3 extends over 17 amino acids. The CDR3 bases are TGTGCCAGCAGTGAAGGCTGGAGACCCAGCAAGGTTGAGACCCAGTACTTC. Translating gives CASSEGWRPSKVETQYF.

J is TRBJ1-1 and V is TRBV6-5; 8 positions agree with TRBD1. The germline V gene has CDR1 MNHEY and CDR2 SVGAGI. The CDR3 consists of 12 residues. The junction had 2 bases not matched to a gene; V was cut back by 8 bases and J by 3 bases. The CDR3 here is CASRDRHTEAFF. DNA of the CDR3: TGTGCCAGCCGGGACAGGCACACTGAAGCTTTCTTT.

The chain carries TRBV18 and TRBJ1-2; 10 positions agree with TRBD1. This CDR3 has 16 residues. Trimming at V came to 1 base and at J to 4 bases, leaving 6 bases not matched to a gene. The germline CDR1 and CDR2 sequences are KGHSH and LQKENI. Here the CDR3 DNA reads TGTGCCAGCTCACCACAGACAGGGGGCAGTGGCTATGGCTACACCTTC. Encoded protein: CASSPQTGGSGYGYTF.

This clone showed up just a few times. The V call is TRBV15, the J call TRBJ1-1, with D possibly matching TRBD1 (5 bases). Germline CDR1 reads LNHNV; CDR2 reads YYDKDF (reference sequence). This CDR3 contains 15 residues. V lost 0 bases to trimming and J lost 8 bases, with 16 bases between them. CDR3 in DNA: TGTGCCACCAGCAGAGATCAAGGGGTCGCAGCCGAAGCTTTCTTT. Its protein is CATSRDQGVAAEAFF. Full variable domain (outside the CDR3, taken from reference TRBV15 and TRBJ1-1): DAMVIQNPRYQVTQFGKPVTLSCSQTLNHNVMYWYQQKSSQAPKLLFHYYDKDFNNEADTPDNFQSRRPNTSFCFLDIRSPGLGDTAMYLCATSRDQGVAAEAFFGQGTRLTVV.

The chain uses TRBV7-9 and TRBJ1-6; D perhaps matches TRBD1 (6 bases). The V gene's germline CDR1 is SEHNR and CDR2 FQNEAQ (reference sequence). The CDR3 runs to 15 residues. Trimming took 5 bases from V and 10 from J, leaving 18 bases between them. DNA of the CDR3: TGTGCCAGCAGCCCGTCAAGGGGGATGGGCTCACCCCTCCACTTT. Amino acids: CASSPSRGMGSPLHF.

The chain links TRBV3-1 (or the pseudogene TRBV3-2) to TRBJ2-1; 10 positions match TRBD2. The CDR3 loop spans 17 amino acids. With 4 bases clipped from V and 4 bases from J, the junction kept 10 bases outside the gene matches. Germline values: CDR1 LGHDT, CDR2 YNNKEL (reference sequence). CDR3 sequence reads: CASSREGWTSGYNEQFF. CDR3 nucleotide sequence: TGTGCCAGCAGCCGAGAGGGATGGACTAGCGGTTACAATGAGCAGTTCTTC.

The chain links TRBV2 to TRBJ1-5; D gene ambiguous. CDR3 length: 14 amino acids. From germline, CDR1 is SNHLY and CDR2 FYNNEI. The V end was cut by 7 bases, the J end by 7 bases, with 17 bases between. DNA of the CDR3: TGTGCCAGCAAGGAGGGAAGGTCAGGCCAGCCCCAGCATTTT. Amino acids: CASKEGRSGQPQHF.

J is TRBJ2-2 and V is TRBV6-1; 9 bases are shared with TRBD1. Looked up from germline, CDR1 is MNHNS and CDR2 is SASEGT. This CDR3 contains 17 residues. After removal of 3 bases from V and 0 bases from J, the junction contained 5 bases not matched to a gene. The CDR3 spells CASSDPTGGTNTGELFF. CDR3 in DNA: TGTGCCAGCAGTGACCCGACAGGGGGGACGAACACCGGGGAGCTGTTTTTT.

J is TRBJ2-4 and V is TRBV4-2; D perhaps matches TRBD2 (5 bases). Germline assignment: CDR1 LGHNA and CDR2 YNFKEQ. The CDR3 consists of 14 residues. Between the trimmed V and J ends, which lost 0 bases and 8 bases, there was a span of 11 bases. CDR3 loop: CASSQDRDSDIQYF. The CDR3 nucleotides are TGTGCCAGCAGCCAAGATCGGGATTCGGACATTCAGTACTTC.

This clone was counted a single time. The chain links TRBV19 to TRBJ1-3; TRBD1 matches 8 bases. Trimming at V came to 4 bases and at J to 2 bases, leaving 4 bases not matched to a gene. Germline assignment: CDR1 LNHDA and CDR2 SQIVND (reference sequence). The CDR3 spans 15 residues. The CDR3 DNA follows: TGTGCCAGTAGTAGATCGGACAGGGCTGGAAACACCATATATTTT. It specifies CASSRSDRAGNTIYF.

The V gene is TRBV11-2, the J gene TRBJ2-7, with 7 bases lining up with TRBD1. The germline CDR1 and CDR2 sequences are SGHAT and FQNNGV. V lost 0 bases and J lost 4; bases outside the gene matches: 3. CDR3 length: 14 residues. The CDR3 coding sequence is TGTGCCAGCAGCTTAGATACGACAGGGTACGAGCAGTACTTC. Amino acids: CASSLDTTGYEQYF.

This chain uses TRBV7-9 with TRBJ2-3, with 11 bases aligning to TRBD2. J lost 4 bases, V lost 5 bases, and 14 bases had no gene match. This CDR3 comprises 18 residues. The germline V gene has CDR1 SEHNR and CDR2 FQNEAQ (reference sequence). The CDR3 bases are TGTGCCAGCAGCCCTTTAGCGGGGGGGCCAAAGACCCCAGATACGCAGTATTTT. Residues: CASSPLAGGPKTPDTQYF.

This sequence joins TRBV7-9 and TRBJ2-5; 10 bases are shared with TRBD1. V shed 5 bases and J 6 bases; nucleotides not matched to a gene: 9. The CDR3 covers 15 residues. Germline V CDR1 and CDR2: SEHNR, FQNEAQ (reference sequence). This chain's CDR3 is CASSAHGTGEQTQYF. For the CDR3, the DNA is TGTGCCAGCAGCGCGCACGGGACAGGGGAACAGACCCAGTACTTC.

This clone came up once. The chain employs TRBV5-1 and TRBJ1-1; maybe TRBD1 (6 bases). CDR3 size: 15 residues. From germline, CDR1 is SGHRS and CDR2 YFSETQ. Deletions cut 4 bases from V and 1 base from J, with 14 bases between. This chain's CDR3 is CASSRGQLSNTEAFF. The CDR3, as DNA: TGCGCCAGCAGCCGAGGACAGCTATCGAACACTGAAGCTTTCTTT.

This clone was counted only a few times. The rearrangement uses TRBV10-2 and TRBJ2-1, with 10 bases fitting TRBD2. CDR1 and CDR2 (germline): WSHSY, SAAADI. Trimming cost V 6 bases and J 15 bases; bases outside gene matches: 5. The CDR3 length is 11 residues. This chain's CDR3 is CASSSSGGVFF. In DNA form, the CDR3 reads TGCGCCAGCAGCTCAAGCGGGGGGGTGTTCTTC.

The count of this clone is one. The rearrangement uses TRBV6-6 and TRBJ2-3; TRBD2 agrees at 13 bases. CDR3 length equals 16 residues. V lost 2 bases, J lost 4 bases, and 3 bases stayed unmatched. The germline gives CDR1 MNHNY, CDR2 SVGAGI (reference sequence). The CDR3 protein is CASSYTTSGGPDTQYF. The CDR3 nucleotides read TGTGCCAGCAGTTACACGACTAGCGGGGGGCCAGATACGCAGTATTTT.

This clone was observed a few times. The chain employs TRBV5-4 and TRBJ2-3, with TRBD2 matching over 8 bases. The CDR3 is 14 residues long. Germline V CDR1 and CDR2: SGHNT, YYREEE (reference sequence). The junction had 6 bases not matched to a gene; V was cut back by 0 bases and J by 9 bases. The CDR3 region is CASSLALSGGTQYF. CDR3 coding DNA: TGTGCCAGCAGCTTGGCCCTCTCGGGAGGGACGCAGTATTTT.

This clone has a handful of counts. The CDR3 reads CASSLAGLAGGKETQYF. DNA for the CDR3: TGTGCCAGCAGCTTAGCGGGACTAGCGGGGGGGAAAGAGACCCAGTACTTC. J is TRBJ2-5 and V is TRBV7-8, with TRBD2 matching 16 bases. In germline, CDR1 is SGHVS, CDR2 FQNEAQ. Unmatched junction bases numbered 1, after V lost 0 bases and J lost 3 bases. The CDR3 is 17 amino acids.

This clone was counted a few times. This chain connects TRBV6-1 to TRBJ1-1; D unresolved. Trimming took 0 bases from V and 2 from J, leaving 13 bases between them. Germline V gene lookup returns CDR1 MNHNS and CDR2 SASEGT. This CDR3 has 16 amino acids. The CDR3 DNA follows: TGTGCCAGCAGTGAAGCGCAAGGCAGGCACAACACTGAAGCTTTCTTT. Protein sequence: CASSEAQGRHNTEAFF.

This chain links TRBV5-4 with TRBJ1-1; 7 bases fit TRBD1. Unmatched junction bases numbered 10, after V lost 3 bases and J lost 5 bases. The CDR3 contains 15 residues. Germline lookup yields CDR1 SGHNT and CDR2 YYREEE (reference sequence). This CDR3 reads CASSSREGAVTEAFF. Here the CDR3 DNA reads TGTGCCAGCAGCTCCCGAGAGGGGGCGGTTACTGAAGCTTTCTTT.

The chain links TRBV6-5 to TRBJ2-7; 12 positions match TRBD1. Germline loops: CDR1 MNHEY, CDR2 SVGAGI. Germline trimming cut 6 bases from V and 4 bases from J; bases unmatched to any gene: 4. CDR3 length: 14 residues. The CDR3 region is CASRRDRGPYEQYF. Written as DNA, the CDR3 is TGTGCCAGCAGGAGGGACAGGGGGCCTTACGAGCAGTACTTC.

The V call is TRBV4-2, the J call TRBJ2-7; 10 bases line up with TRBD1. J lost 4 bases, V lost 0 bases, and 0 bases had no gene match. This CDR3 comprises 14 residues. The germline V gene encodes CDR1 LGHNA and CDR2 YNFKEQ. The CDR3 DNA reads TGTGCCAGCAGCCAAGAGGGACAGGGGTACGAGCAGTACTTC. This codes for CASSQEGQGYEQYF.

The rearrangement uses TRBV25-1 and TRBJ1-1; 7 nucleotides match TRBD1. V dropped 8 bases and J dropped 11; count of bases not matched to a gene: 23. The CDR3 sequence is 16 residues long. The V gene's germline CDR1 is MGHDK and CDR2 SYGVNS. The chain's CDR3 is CASGVGIEGARMGAFF. The CDR3 DNA sequence: TGTGCCAGCGGGGTCGGGATTGAGGGGGCGCGAATGGGGGCTTTCTTT.

As regards this clone: In the same sample, other DNA sequences code for this CDR3. The rearrangement joins TRBV6-5 to TRBJ1-3; D is undetermined. The CDR3 sequence is 12 residues long. CDR1 and CDR2 (germline): MNHEY, SVGAGI. V lost 7 bases and J 1 base, leaving 5 bases between the germline ends. The CDR3 bases are TGTGCCAGCACGGGGTCTGGAAACACCATATATTTT. Protein: CASTGSGNTIYF.

This chain uses TRBV10-3 with TRBJ1-2, with 11 bases matching TRBD1. The CDR3 sequence is 13 residues long. Germline V gene lookup returns CDR1 ENHRY and CDR2 SYGVKD. With 10 bases clipped from V and 7 bases from J, the junction kept 8 bases outside the gene matches. The CDR3 region has the DNA TGTGCCACCATTCCCGGGACAGGGGGTGGCTACACCTTC. This gives the protein CATIPGTGGGYTF.

The rearrangement links TRBV3-1 (or the pseudogene TRBV3-2) to TRBJ2-3; TRBD2 aligns across 10 bases. The CDR3 runs 15 residues. Germline V gene data show CDR1 as LGHDT and CDR2 as YNNKEL (reference sequence). V lost 6 bases and J lost 6; bases outside the gene matches: 9. The DNA of the CDR3 is TGTGCCAGCAGGGTTAGCGGGGGGCCGGGGGATACGCAGTATTTT. Amino acid sequence: CASRVSGGPGDTQYF.